Reported below is one T cell receptor (beta chain). Its specificity is unknown. This sample is drawn from a study of cytomegalovirus exposure and HLA in healthy donors. Study-wide context: The same platform was used for the 130 or so validation repertoires as for the 650 to 700 first-cohort repertoires, as reported in a later analysis.

The study's findings and limits: A list of 164 TCR beta chains associated with cytomegalovirus was given. Testing in vitro showed a few CMV-associated chains specific for CMV antigens.

The CDR3 is 16 amino acids. Germline lookup yields CDR1 GTSNPN and CDR2 SVGIG (reference sequence). Trimming removed 3 bases from V and 0 bases from J, with 15 bases in between. Profiled with immunoSEQ multiplex PCR; TCRdb holds only in-frame clones, not every one. The sample yields roughly 50,000 clones, 93% seen once. The receptor was isolated from a woman younger than 30 in good health and CMV-seropositive. The genes are TRBV30 and TRBJ1-3, with no clear D. Sequenced input: PBMCs. The CDR3 sequence: CAWSLRAGSSGNTIYF. The CDR3 nucleotides read TGTGCCTGGAGCCTAAGGGCGGGGAGCTCTGGAAACACCATATATTTT.